This T cell receptor (beta chain) emerged from a study of identical twins. Trimming removed 6 bases from V and 6 bases from J; junction bases left unmatched: 14. CDR3 length equals 17 residues. Germline V gives CDR1 MNHEY, CDR2 SVGAGI. TCRdb analysed the 5' RACE reads with MiXCR anew, one entry per CDR3 protein. The sample contains hundreds of thousands of distinct CDR3 sequences, 18% of which appear only once. The same sample was also used in a study of T cells expressing NK-cell markers.

V is TRBV6-5 and J is TRBJ2-1; 10 nucleotides agree with TRBD2. Specimen: PBMCs. This receptor was obtained from a woman between 18 and 29 years old in good health. In nucleotides, the CDR3 is TGTGCCAGCAGATTAATGCCGGCTAGCGGGGGTATCAATGAGCAGTTCTTC. As protein: CASRLMPASGGINEQFF.